These T cell receptor beta chains were read from a single sample in a study of blood T cell repertoires in COVID-19. TCRdb keeps only in-frame clones here, not all; method: immunoSEQ multiplex PCR. The top ten clones hold around 4% of a sample with approximately 220,000 clones, around 86% of them seen once. The material sequenced was PBMCs or T cells enriched from blood (not recorded which). These receptors originate from a woman in her 40s with acute COVID-19. Each CDR3 is given with its conserved first and last residue. Each record gives: V gene, clone size, J gene, D gene, CDR3 DNA, CDR3 protein. D genes are given only for firm matches. Rows give clone size only sometimes, using once, few, many, or a class for an expanded clone.

v_gene: TRBV6-9
abundance: .
j_gene: TRBJ2-1
d_gene: TRBD2
CDR3nt: TGTGCCAGCAGTTACCTCCTACTAGCGGGAGGGCCAATACAGATCCACAATGAGCAGTTCTTC
CDR3aa: CASSYLLLAGGPIQIHNEQFF

v_gene: TRBV9
abundance: .
j_gene: TRBJ2-2
d_gene: .
CDR3nt: TGTGCCAGCAGCGCCAGCACCGGGGAGCTGTTTTTT
CDR3aa: CASSASTGELFF

v_gene: TRBV24-1
abundance: .
j_gene: TRBJ1-5
d_gene: .
CDR3nt: TGTGCCACCAGTGCCCTCGGGGGGGCTTGGGGGCAGCCCCAGCATTTT
CDR3aa: CATSALGGAWGQPQHF

v_gene: TRBV7-3
abundance: .
j_gene: TRBJ2-5
d_gene: .
CDR3nt: TGTGCCAGCAGCTTAGGAGTACAGACCCAGTACTTC
CDR3aa: CASSLGVQTQYF

v_gene: TRBV18
abundance: few
j_gene: TRBJ2-7
d_gene: .
CDR3nt: TGTGCCAGCTCAGCCCCTCGAATGGGCCTTCCCCCCTACGAGCAGTACTTC
CDR3aa: CASSAPRMGLPPYEQYF

v_gene: TRBV7-8
abundance: once
j_gene: TRBJ2-7
d_gene: .
CDR3nt: TGTGCCAGCAGCTCTAGTTCCATTCAGGGGATGGTCGAGCAGTACTTC
CDR3aa: CASSSSSIQGMVEQYF

v_gene: TRBV18
abundance: .
j_gene: TRBJ1-1
d_gene: .
CDR3nt: TGTGCCAGCTCATCGGGAGGAGGGATGAGGACTGAAGCTTTCTTT
CDR3aa: CASSSGGGMRTEAFF

v_gene: TRBV4-3
abundance: few
j_gene: TRBJ1-3
d_gene: .
CDR3nt: TGCGCCAGCAGCCAAGGGGTGGGCAGCACCTCTGGAAACACCATATATTTT
CDR3aa: CASSQGVGSTSGNTIYF

v_gene: TRBV28
abundance: .
j_gene: TRBJ2-7
d_gene: .
CDR3nt: TGTGCCAGCAGTAACCGTCGGTCTGGCGAGCAGTACTTC
CDR3aa: CASSNRRSGEQYF

v_gene: TRBV2
abundance: once
j_gene: TRBJ2-7
d_gene: TRBD2
CDR3nt: TGTGCCAGCAGGGCGGGAGGAGGGGAGCAGTACTTC
CDR3aa: CASRAGGGEQYF